This TCR beta chain was captured in a study of cytomegalovirus exposure and HLA in healthy donors. Study-wide context: The study placed around 80% of its approximately 380 genotyped donors in the Caucasian-associated ancestry cluster.

The study, taken as a whole, reports: Immune exposure information available was restricted to CMV serostatus. One later analysis reportedly identified an Asian-associated ancestry cluster that showed fewer N-insertions than the approximately 670-donor mean.

Primers: 60 Vbeta forward and 13 Jbeta reverse. Per the original data handling: Later, an analysis found about 80 million unique TCR beta chains, and 8.5 million to 14 million of these were shared. The protocol was immunoSEQ multiplex PCR, while the TCRdb copy is restricted to in-frame clones and leaves out a portion. The V and J calls and the clone size are those of that table, but D and trimming were determined from the DNA. Counted here are 150,000 to 200,000 clones, about 88% occurring once; the ten biggest clones make up around 1.5%. Concerning this clone itself: Its antigen is not known.

The receptor's source is a young woman in good health and CMV-seronegative. Sample: PBMCs.

The CDR3 DNA reads TGTGCCAGTTCCTGGCCAGGGGCTATCGGGGAGCTGTTTTTT. Residues: CASSWPGAIGELFF. The chain couples TRBV7-9 to TRBJ2-2; a possible D gene is TRBD1 (6 bases). This CDR3 comprises 14 residues. V was shortened by 9 bases and J by 7 bases, with 18 bases between the two germline ends. The germline gives CDR1 SEHNR, CDR2 FQNEAQ (reference sequence).